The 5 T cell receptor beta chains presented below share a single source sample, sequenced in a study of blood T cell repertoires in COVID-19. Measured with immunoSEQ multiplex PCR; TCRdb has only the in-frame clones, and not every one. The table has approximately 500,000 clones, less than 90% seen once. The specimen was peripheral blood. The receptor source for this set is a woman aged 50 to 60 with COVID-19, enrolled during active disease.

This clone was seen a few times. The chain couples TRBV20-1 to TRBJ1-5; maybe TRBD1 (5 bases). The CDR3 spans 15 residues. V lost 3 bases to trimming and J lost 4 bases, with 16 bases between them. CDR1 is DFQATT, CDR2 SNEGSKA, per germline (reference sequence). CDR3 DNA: TGCAGTGCTAGTGCAGGGTCATATGAGAATCAGCCCCAGCATTTT. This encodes CSASAGSYENQPQHF.

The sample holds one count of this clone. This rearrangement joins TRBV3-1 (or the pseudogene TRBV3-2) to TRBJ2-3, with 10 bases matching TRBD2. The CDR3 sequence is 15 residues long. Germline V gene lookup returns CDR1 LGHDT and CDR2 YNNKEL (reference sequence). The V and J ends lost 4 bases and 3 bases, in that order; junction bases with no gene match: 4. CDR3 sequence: CASSLSGGPTDTQYF. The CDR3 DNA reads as TGTGCCAGCAGCCTTAGCGGGGGGCCGACAGATACGCAGTATTTT.

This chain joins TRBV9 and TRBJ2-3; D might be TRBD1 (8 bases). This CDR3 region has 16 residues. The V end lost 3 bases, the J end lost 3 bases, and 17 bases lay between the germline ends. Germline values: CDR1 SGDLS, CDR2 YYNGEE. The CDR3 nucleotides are TGTGCCAGCAGCGAAGACAGGGGAGGGAGGACAGATACGCAGTATTTT. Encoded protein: CASSEDRGGRTDTQYF.

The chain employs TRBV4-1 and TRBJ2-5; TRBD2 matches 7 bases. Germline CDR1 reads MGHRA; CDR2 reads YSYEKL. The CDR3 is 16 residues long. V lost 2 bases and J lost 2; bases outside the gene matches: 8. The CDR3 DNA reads TGCGCCAGCAGCCAAAAAGCGGGGCCCCCTCAAGAGACCCAGTACTTC. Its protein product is CASSQKAGPPQETQYF.

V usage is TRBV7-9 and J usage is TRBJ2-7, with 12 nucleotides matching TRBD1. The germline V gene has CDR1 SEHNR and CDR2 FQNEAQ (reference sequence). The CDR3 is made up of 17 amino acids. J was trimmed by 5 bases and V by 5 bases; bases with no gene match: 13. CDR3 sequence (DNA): TGTGCCAGCAGCCCAGGCGGTTGGGGACAGGGGGCTCACGAGCAGTACTTC. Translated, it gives CASSPGGWGQGAHEQYF.